This T cell receptor (beta chain) comes out of a study of post-analysis software for immune sequencing data. Study-wide background: Recorded disease courses covered relapsing-remitting, secondary progressive and progressive-relapsing multiple sclerosis. Some patients had no subtype annotation.

cDNA libraries of TCR beta carried unique molecular identifiers. The yield from about 1 to 10 million T cells was 500,000 or so cDNA molecules in total. In TCRdb, the PCR reads were re-called with MiXCR into one record per CDR3 protein. The sample holds about 430,000 distinct CDR3 sequences, roughly 38% seen once. A note on this clonotype: Its antigen is not identified.

The study's findings and limits: The authors found that F measure strongly co-clustered same-batch samples. Multiple sclerosis was associated with a significant reduction in normalized Chao1 diversity relative to controls.

This receptor was identified in a girl aged 2 to 10 with multiple sclerosis. Specimen: blood.

CDR3 residues: CSVAGTGDPYEQYF. In DNA form, the CDR3 reads TGCAGCGTCGCAGGGACAGGGGATCCCTACGAGCAGTACTTC. This chain uses TRBV29-1 with TRBJ2-7; TRBD1 matches 10 bases. The CDR3 has 14 residues. The J segment lost 2 bases and the V segment lost 6 bases, leaving 7 bases of the junction unmatched. Germline lookup yields CDR1 SQVTM and CDR2 ANQGSEA.